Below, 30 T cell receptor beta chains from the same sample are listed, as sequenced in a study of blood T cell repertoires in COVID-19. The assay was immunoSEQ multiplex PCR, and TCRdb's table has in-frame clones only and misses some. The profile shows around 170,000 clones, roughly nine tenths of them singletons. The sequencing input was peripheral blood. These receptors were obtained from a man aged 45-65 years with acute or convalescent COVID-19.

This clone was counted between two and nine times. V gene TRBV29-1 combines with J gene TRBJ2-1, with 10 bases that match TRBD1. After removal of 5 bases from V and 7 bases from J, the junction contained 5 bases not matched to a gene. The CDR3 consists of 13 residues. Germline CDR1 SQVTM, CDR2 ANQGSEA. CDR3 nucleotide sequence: TGCAGCGTTCGGGACAGGGGATTAAATGAGCAGTTCTTC. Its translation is CSVRDRGLNEQFF.

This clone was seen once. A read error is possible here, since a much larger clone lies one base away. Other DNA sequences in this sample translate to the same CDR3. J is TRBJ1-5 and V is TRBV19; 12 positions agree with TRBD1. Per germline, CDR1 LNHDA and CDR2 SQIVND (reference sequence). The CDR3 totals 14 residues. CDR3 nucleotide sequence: TGTGCCAGTAGTGGGACAGGGGGCAACCAGCCCCAGCATTTT. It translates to CASSGTGGNQPQHF.

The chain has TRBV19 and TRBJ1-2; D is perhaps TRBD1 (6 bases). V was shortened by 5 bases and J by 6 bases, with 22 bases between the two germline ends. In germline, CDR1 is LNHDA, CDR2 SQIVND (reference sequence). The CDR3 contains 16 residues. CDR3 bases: TGTGCCAGTAGTCCCGAAGCGCGGGGGCCTGGTAATGGCTACACCTTC. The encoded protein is CASSPEARGPGNGYTF.

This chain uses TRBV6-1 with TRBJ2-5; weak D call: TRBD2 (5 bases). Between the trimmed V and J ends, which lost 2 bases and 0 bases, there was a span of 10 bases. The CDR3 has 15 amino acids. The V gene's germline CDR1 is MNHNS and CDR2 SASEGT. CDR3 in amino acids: CASSESVGDQETQYF. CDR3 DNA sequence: TGTGCCAGCAGTGAATCAGTGGGAGACCAAGAGACCCAGTACTTC.

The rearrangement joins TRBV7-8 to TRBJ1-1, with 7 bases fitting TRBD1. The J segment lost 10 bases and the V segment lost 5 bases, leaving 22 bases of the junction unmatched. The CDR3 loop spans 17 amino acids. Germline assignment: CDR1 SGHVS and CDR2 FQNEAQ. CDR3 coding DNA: TGTGCCAGCAGCGGAATTGGGACAGCAAGGGACACTGAAGGAGCTTTCTTT. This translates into CASSGIGTARDTEGAFF. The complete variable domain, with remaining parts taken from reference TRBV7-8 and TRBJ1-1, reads GAGVSQSPRYKVAKRGQDVALRCDPISGHVSLFWYQQALGQGPEFLTYFQNEAQLDKSGLPSDRFFAERPEGSVSTLKIQRTQQEDSAVYLCASSGIGTARDTEGAFFGQGTRLTVV.

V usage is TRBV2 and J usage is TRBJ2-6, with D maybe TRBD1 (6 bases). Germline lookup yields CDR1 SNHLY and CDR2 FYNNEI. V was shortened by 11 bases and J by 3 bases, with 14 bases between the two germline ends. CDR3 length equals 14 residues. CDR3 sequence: CADNRVDGANVLTF. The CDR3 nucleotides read TGTGCCGACAACAGGGTGGATGGGGCCAACGTCCTGACTTTC.

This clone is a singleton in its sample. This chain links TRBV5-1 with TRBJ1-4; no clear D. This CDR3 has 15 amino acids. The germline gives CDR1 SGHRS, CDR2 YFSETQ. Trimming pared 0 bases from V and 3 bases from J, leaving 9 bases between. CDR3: CASSLAGYSNEKLFF. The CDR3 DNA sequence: TGCGCCAGCAGCTTGGCGGGGTACTCTAATGAAAAACTGTTTTTT.

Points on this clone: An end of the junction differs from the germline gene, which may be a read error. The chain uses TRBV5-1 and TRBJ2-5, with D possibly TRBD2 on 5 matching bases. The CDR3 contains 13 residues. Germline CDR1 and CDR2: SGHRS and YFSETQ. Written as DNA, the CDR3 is TGCGCCAGCAGTTTGGGAGAGGTGGAGACCCAGTACTTC. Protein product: CASSLGEVETQYF. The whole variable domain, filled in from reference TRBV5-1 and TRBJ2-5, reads KAGVTQTPRYLIKTRGQQVTLSCSPISGHRSVSWYQQTPGQGLQFLFEYFSETQRNKGNFPGRFSGRQFSNSRSEMNVSTLELGDSALYLCASSLGEVETQYFGPGTRLLVL.

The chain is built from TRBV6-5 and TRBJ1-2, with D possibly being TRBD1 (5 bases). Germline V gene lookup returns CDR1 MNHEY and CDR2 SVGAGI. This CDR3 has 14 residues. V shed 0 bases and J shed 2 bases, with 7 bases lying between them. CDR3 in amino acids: CASSYSTGNYGYTF. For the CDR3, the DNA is TGTGCCAGCAGTTACTCCACAGGAAACTATGGCTACACCTTC.

The CDR3 coding sequence is TGCGCCAGCAGCTTGGACACCAGGGAAAATTCACCCCTCCACTTT. Amino acids: CASSLDTRENSPLHF. The chain couples TRBV5-1 to TRBJ1-6; TRBD1 might be the D (5 bases). The CDR3 is 15 residues long. Germline-derived CDR1 and CDR2 are SGHRS and YFSETQ. V lost 0 bases to trimming and J lost 7 bases, with 11 bases between them.

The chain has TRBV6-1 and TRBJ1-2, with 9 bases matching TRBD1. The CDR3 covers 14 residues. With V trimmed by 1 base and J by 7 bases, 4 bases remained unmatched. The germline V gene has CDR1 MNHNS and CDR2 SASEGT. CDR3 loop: CASSEGRTGVGYTF. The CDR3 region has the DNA TGTGCCAGCAGTGAAGGCAGGACAGGGGTTGGCTACACCTTC.

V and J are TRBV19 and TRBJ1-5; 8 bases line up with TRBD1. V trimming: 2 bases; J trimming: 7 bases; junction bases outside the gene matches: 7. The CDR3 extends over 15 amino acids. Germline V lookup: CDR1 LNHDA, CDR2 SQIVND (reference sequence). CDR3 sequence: CASSISDRGWQPQHF. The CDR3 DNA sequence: TGTGCCAGTAGTATATCCGACAGGGGATGGCAGCCCCAGCATTTT.

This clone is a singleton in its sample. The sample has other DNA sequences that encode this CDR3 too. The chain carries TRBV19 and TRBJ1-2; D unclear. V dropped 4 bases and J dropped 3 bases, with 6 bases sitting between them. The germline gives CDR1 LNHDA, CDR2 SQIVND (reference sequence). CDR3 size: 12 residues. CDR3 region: CASSNRDYGYTF. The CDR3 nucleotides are TGTGCCAGTAGTAATCGGGACTATGGCTACACCTTC.

The CDR3 DNA follows: TGTGCCATCAGTCCAGGGGGGATTGGTTCACCCCTCCACTTT. This sequence encodes CAISPGGIGSPLHF. The rearrangement links TRBV10-3 to TRBJ1-6; 7 bases agree with TRBD1. The CDR3 consists of 14 residues. V was pared by 5 bases and J by 9 bases, with 7 bases of the junction left unmatched. Germline V gene data show CDR1 as ENHRY and CDR2 as SYGVKD.

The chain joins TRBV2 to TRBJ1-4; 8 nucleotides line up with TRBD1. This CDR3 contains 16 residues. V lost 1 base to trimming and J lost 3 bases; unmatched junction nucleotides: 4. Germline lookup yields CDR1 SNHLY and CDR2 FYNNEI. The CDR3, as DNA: TGTGCCAGCAGTGAAGGGCAGGGGGCGGCTAATGAAAAACTGTTTTTT. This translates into CASSEGQGAANEKLFF.

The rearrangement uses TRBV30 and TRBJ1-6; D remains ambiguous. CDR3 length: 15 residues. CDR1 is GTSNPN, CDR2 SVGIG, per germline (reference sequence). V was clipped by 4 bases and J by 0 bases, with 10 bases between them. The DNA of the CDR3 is TGTGCCTGGACCGCACAGACCTCCTATAATTCACCCCTCCACTTT. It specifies CAWTAQTSYNSPLHF.

The CDR3 DNA sequence: TGTGCCAGCAGCTTAGGACAGTCTTTCACAGATACGCAGTATTTT. It specifies CASSLGQSFTDTQYF. V gene TRBV11-3 combines with J gene TRBJ2-3; maybe TRBD1 (5 bases). The germline gives CDR1 SGHNT, CDR2 YENEEA. Trimming shortened V by 1 base and J by 2 bases, and 10 bases separated the two germline ends. The CDR3 has 15 residues.

DNA of the CDR3: TGTGCCAGCAGCTTGCGGGGGGCCCTGCCAGATACGCAGTATTTT. Amino acids: CASSLRGALPDTQYF. This chain uses TRBV5-4 with TRBJ2-3; maybe TRBD2 (7 bases). CDR1 is SGHNT, CDR2 YYREEE, per germline (reference sequence). The CDR3 has 15 residues. V lost 1 base to trimming and J lost 4 bases, with 13 bases between them.

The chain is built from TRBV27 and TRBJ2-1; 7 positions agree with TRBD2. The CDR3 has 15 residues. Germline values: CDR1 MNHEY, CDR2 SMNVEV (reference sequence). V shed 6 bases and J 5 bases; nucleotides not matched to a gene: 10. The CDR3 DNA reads TGTGCCAGCAGCCCCCCTAGCGGCAGACACAATGAGCAGTTCTTC. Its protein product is CASSPPSGRHNEQFF.

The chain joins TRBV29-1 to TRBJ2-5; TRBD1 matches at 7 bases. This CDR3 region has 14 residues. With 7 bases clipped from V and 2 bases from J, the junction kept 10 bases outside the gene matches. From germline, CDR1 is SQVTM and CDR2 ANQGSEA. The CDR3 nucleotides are TGCAGCGAGGCACCCCCGGGACAGCAAGAGACCCAGTACTTC. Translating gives CSEAPPGQQETQYF.

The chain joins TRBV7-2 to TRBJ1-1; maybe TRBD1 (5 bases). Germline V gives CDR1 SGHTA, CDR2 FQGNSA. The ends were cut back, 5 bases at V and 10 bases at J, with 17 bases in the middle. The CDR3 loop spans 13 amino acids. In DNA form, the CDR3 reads TGTGCCAGCAGCACCTCGGGGGGGTCGGGAGCTTTCTTT. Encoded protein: CASSTSGGSGAFF.

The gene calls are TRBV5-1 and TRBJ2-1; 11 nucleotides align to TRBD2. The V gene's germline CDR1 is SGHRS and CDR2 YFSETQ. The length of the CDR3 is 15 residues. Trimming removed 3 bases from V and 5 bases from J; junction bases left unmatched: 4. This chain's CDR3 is CASSYGTSGNNEQFF. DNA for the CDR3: TGCGCCAGCAGCTACGGGACTAGCGGTAACAATGAGCAGTTCTTC.

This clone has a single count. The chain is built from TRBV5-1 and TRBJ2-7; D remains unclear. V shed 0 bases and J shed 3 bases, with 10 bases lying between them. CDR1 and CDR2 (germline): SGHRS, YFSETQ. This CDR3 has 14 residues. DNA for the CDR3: TGCGCCAGCAGCTTGGCCGGGTTCTTCTACGAGCAGTACTTC. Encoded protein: CASSLAGFFYEQYF.

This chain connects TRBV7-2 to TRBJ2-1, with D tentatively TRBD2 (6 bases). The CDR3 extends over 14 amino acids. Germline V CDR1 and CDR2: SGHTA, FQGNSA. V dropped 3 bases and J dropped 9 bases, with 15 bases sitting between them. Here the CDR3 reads CASSLMEGPAEQFF. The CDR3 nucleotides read TGTGCCAGCAGCTTGATGGAGGGGCCGGCTGAGCAGTTCTTC.

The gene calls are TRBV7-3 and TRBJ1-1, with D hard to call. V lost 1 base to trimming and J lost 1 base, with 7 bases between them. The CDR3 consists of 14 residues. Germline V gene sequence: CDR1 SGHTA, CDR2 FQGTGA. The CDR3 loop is CASSLSGSNTEAFF. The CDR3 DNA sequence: TGTGCCAGCAGCTTAAGCGGTTCGAACACTGAAGCTTTCTTT.

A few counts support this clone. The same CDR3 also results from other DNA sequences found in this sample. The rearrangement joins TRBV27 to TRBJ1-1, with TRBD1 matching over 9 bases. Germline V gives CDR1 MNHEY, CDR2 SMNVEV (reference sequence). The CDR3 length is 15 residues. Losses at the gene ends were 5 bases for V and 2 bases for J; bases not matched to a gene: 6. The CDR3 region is CASSPTGGLNTEAFF. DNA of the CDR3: TGTGCCAGCAGTCCCACAGGGGGCCTTAACACTGAAGCTTTCTTT.

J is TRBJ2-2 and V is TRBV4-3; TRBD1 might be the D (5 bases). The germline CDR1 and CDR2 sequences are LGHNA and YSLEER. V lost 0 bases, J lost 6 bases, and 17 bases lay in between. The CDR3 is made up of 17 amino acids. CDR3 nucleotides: TGCGCCAGCAGCCAAGATCGGGTACGACAGATAGCCGGGGAGCTGTTTTTT. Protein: CASSQDRVRQIAGELFF.

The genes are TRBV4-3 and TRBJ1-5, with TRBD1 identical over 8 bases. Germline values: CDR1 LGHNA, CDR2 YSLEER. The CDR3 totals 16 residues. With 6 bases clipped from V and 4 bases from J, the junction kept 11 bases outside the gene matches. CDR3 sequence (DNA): TGCGCCAGCAGTCAACAGTATGACAGGGGAAATCAGCCCCAGCATTTT. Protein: CASSQQYDRGNQPQHF.

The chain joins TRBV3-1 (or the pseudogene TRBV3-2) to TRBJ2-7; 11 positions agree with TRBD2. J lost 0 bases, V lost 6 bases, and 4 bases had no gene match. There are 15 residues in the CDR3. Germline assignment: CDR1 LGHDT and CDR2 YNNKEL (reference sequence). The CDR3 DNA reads TGTGCCAGCAGACGTGGGACTAGCGGCTCCTACGAGCAGTACTTC. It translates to CASRRGTSGSYEQYF.

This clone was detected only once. The CDR3 nucleotides are TGTGCCAGCAGCTCCCCGGACAGGGTTCGTGGCTACACCTTC. This encodes CASSSPDRVRGYTF. The V call is TRBV5-8, the J call TRBJ1-2, with TRBD1 matching 8 bases. With 3 bases clipped from V and 7 bases from J, the junction kept 8 bases outside the gene matches. The CDR3 covers 14 residues. The germline CDR1 and CDR2 sequences are SGHTS and YDEGEE.